What follows is one T cell receptor beta chain and its context. This sample was taken from a study of blood T cell repertoires in COVID-19. Study details: Italy, Spain and the United States were the sources of the convalescent and acute COVID-19 samples.

The table came from immunoSEQ multiplex PCR; TCRdb's copy has only in-frame clones and leaves some out. The repertoire includes 150,000 to 190,000 clones, about 88% of them detected once, and around 7% sits in the top ten. The CDR3 length is 14 residues. The germline V gene encodes CDR1 MGHDK and CDR2 SYGVNS. Germline trimming cut 6 bases from V and 4 bases from J; bases unmatched to any gene: 5. The source material was PBMCs or T cells enriched from blood (not recorded which). The gene calls are TRBV25-1 and TRBJ2-2; 7 nucleotides line up with TRBD1. This TCR was sampled from a man aged 50 to 59 who had recovered from COVID-19. DNA for the CDR3: TGTGCCAGCAGACAGGGGCATGGCACCGGGGAGCTGTTTTTT. This gives the protein CASRQGHGTGELFF.